The 9 T cell receptor beta chains presented below share a single source sample, sequenced in a study of blood T cell repertoires in COVID-19. This table comes from immunoSEQ multiplex PCR, and its TCRdb copy is limited to in-frame clones, with some not included. The sample consists of tens of thousands of clones, approximately 88% of them appearing once. Sequencing was performed on peripheral blood. These receptors all come from a man in his fifties or sixties with COVID-19, enrolled during active disease.

In its sample, this clone was seen a few times. This rearrangement joins TRBV18 to TRBJ2-3; 9 bases line up with TRBD2. This CDR3 has 18 amino acids. After removal of 3 bases from V and 2 bases from J, the junction contained 12 bases not matched to a gene. Germline values: CDR1 KGHSH, CDR2 LQKENI. Here the CDR3 reads CASSPGGTSWGPTDTQYF. The DNA for the CDR3 is TGTGCCAGCTCACCTGGGGGGACTAGCTGGGGGCCCACAGATACGCAGTATTTT.

The V gene is TRBV10-2, the J gene TRBJ2-1; 9 nucleotides agree with TRBD2. This CDR3 is 12 amino acids long. With 7 bases clipped from V and 8 bases from J, the junction kept 3 bases outside the gene matches. CDR1 WSHSY and CDR2 SAAADI come from the germline V gene. The CDR3 spells CASKGLAYEQFF. CDR3 DNA: TGCGCCAGCAAGGGACTAGCCTATGAGCAGTTCTTC.

The rearrangement joins TRBV5-1 to TRBJ2-2, with D maybe TRBD1 (6 bases). The V end was cut by 4 bases, the J end by 6 bases, with 16 bases between. The CDR3 covers 15 residues. Per the germline V gene, CDR1 is SGHRS and CDR2 is YFSETQ. CDR3 sequence (DNA): TGCGCCAGCAGCAGGACAGCTGATGGGTCCGGGGAGCTGTTTTTT. This encodes CASSRTADGSGELFF.

V is TRBV14 and J is TRBJ2-4; TRBD1 aligns across 11 bases. Trimming at V came to 1 base and at J to 8 bases, leaving 7 bases not matched to a gene. Germline loops: CDR1 SGHDN, CDR2 FVKESK. This CDR3 comprises 16 residues. This CDR3 is CASSQGMGQGGDIQYF. The CDR3 DNA follows: TGTGCCAGCAGCCAAGGCATGGGACAGGGGGGTGACATTCAGTACTTC.

The chain carries TRBV6-5 and TRBJ2-3, with 11 bases identical to TRBD2. CDR3 size: 15 residues. Germline V gene lookup returns CDR1 MNHEY and CDR2 SVGAGI. The trim removed 6 bases at V and 1 base at J, leaving 3 bases unmatched. The CDR3 coding sequence is TGTGCCAGCAGCGCACTAGCGGGGGGCACAGATACGCAGTATTTT. Its protein is CASSALAGGTDTQYF.

The chain uses TRBV5-1 and TRBJ2-5, with 9 bases that match TRBD2. CDR1 is SGHRS and CDR2 is YFSETQ in the germline V gene. J gave up 4 bases and V 5 bases, and 6 bases lay outside the gene matches. This CDR3 has 14 amino acids. The CDR3 reads CASRQSSGGETQYF. In nucleotides, the CDR3 is TGCGCCAGCAGACAGAGTAGCGGGGGAGAGACCCAGTACTTC.

J is TRBJ1-3 and V is TRBV3-1 (or the pseudogene TRBV3-2), with D possibly being TRBD1 (6 bases). The CDR3 is 14 residues long. Trimming took off 3 bases at V and 3 bases at J, with 9 bases between the two ends. Germline V gene sequence: CDR1 LGHDT, CDR2 YNNKEL (reference sequence). CDR3 amino acids: CASSQGANGNTIYF. The CDR3 DNA follows: TGTGCCAGCAGCCAGGGGGCGAATGGAAACACCATATATTTT.

The chain uses TRBV11-1 and TRBJ1-1; TRBD1 might be the D (6 bases). This CDR3 has 14 amino acids. Per germline, CDR1 SGHAT and CDR2 FQDESV (reference sequence). V lost 5 bases, J lost 3 bases, and 13 bases lay in between. CDR3 coding DNA: TGTGCCAGCAGCCCAACAGGGTTGGACACTGAAGCTTTCTTT. Translation gives CASSPTGLDTEAFF.

This sequence joins TRBV5-1 and TRBJ1-6, with TRBD1 identical over 9 bases. Germline-derived CDR1 and CDR2 are SGHRS and YFSETQ. V gave up 0 bases and J gave up 7 bases; unmatched junction bases: 8. There are 17 residues in the CDR3. Here the CDR3 reads CASSLEGTGFLNSPLHF. The CDR3 nucleotides are TGCGCCAGCAGCTTGGAGGGGACAGGGTTCCTAAATTCACCCCTCCACTTT.